One and the same sample provided the 14 T cell receptor beta chains below, sequenced in a study of memory CD4+ T cells and cytomegalovirus serostatus. Sequenced by immunoSEQ multiplex PCR; TCRdb stores in-frame clones only, minus some. The sample holds some 54,000 clones, around 88% seen once. The sort gate was single viable CD3+CD4+CD8-CD45RO+ cells for memory CD4+ T cells. Sequenced material: memory CD4+ T cells from blood. The source is an adult in good health and CMV-seropositive.

The rearrangement links TRBV18 to TRBJ1-2, with 8 bases identical to TRBD1. CDR3 length equals 15 residues. J gave up 4 bases and V 1 base, and 5 bases lay outside the gene matches. Germline V gives CDR1 KGHSH, CDR2 LQKENI. The CDR3 spells CASSPRSGGSYGYTF. The CDR3 DNA reads TGTGCCAGCTCACCACGTTCAGGGGGCTCCTATGGCTACACCTTC.

The rearrangement joins TRBV7-2 to TRBJ2-1, with D possibly being TRBD1 or TRBD2 (6 bases each). The CDR3 totals 15 residues. CDR1 and CDR2 from the germline V gene are SGHTA and FQGNSA. Deletions cut 1 base from V and 0 bases from J, with 7 bases between. Here the CDR3 DNA reads TGTGCCAGCAGCTTAGAGGGGGGCTCCTACAATGAGCAGTTCTTC. Its translation is CASSLEGGSYNEQFF.

This CDR3 reads CASGLGGGINEKLFF. In DNA form, the CDR3 reads TGTGCTAGTGGTTTGGGAGGGGGCATAAATGAAAAACTGTTTTTT. The chain couples TRBV12-5 to TRBJ1-4, with 7 bases lining up with TRBD1. The length of the CDR3 is 15 residues. V trimming: 1 base; J trimming: 5 bases; junction bases outside the gene matches: 4. CDR1 is LGHNT, CDR2 FRNRAP, per germline.

A single count supports this clone. The rearrangement links TRBV28 to TRBJ2-1; D uncertain. Trimming stripped 7 bases from V and 4 bases from J, with 17 bases between. Germline V lookup: CDR1 MDHEN, CDR2 SYDVKM. The CDR3 is 15 amino acids. Written as DNA, the CDR3 is TGTGCCAGCACCTCTCACCGGGTACGGTACAATGAGCAGTTCTTC. This encodes CASTSHRVRYNEQFF.

Details on this clone: This same CDR3 is encoded by further DNA sequences in the sample. The chain has TRBV2 and TRBJ1-2, with 10 nucleotides matching TRBD1. The V and J ends lost 6 bases and 4 bases, in that order; junction bases with no gene match: 5. Germline CDR1 reads SNHLY; CDR2 reads FYNNEI. The CDR3 is made up of 14 amino acids. The CDR3 loop reads CASSGQGGIYGYTF. The CDR3, as DNA: TGTGCCAGCAGCGGACAGGGGGGGATCTATGGCTACACCTTC.

This chain links TRBV4-2 with TRBJ1-1; 9 positions match TRBD1. Germline trimming cut 3 bases from V and 0 bases from J; bases unmatched to any gene: 11. The CDR3 contains 18 residues. Germline values: CDR1 LGHNA, CDR2 YNFKEQ. CDR3 sequence: CASSHAPGQGPMNTEAFF. The CDR3 DNA is TGTGCCAGCAGCCATGCTCCGGGACAGGGCCCCATGAACACTGAAGCTTTCTTT.

Only one count was recorded for this clone. The J gene is TRBJ1-1, the V gene TRBV10-3, with D uncertain. V lost 2 bases and J lost 6, with 10 bases in between. The germline CDR1 and CDR2 sequences are ENHRY and SYGVKD. This CDR3 has 13 amino acids. The DNA of the CDR3 is TGTGCCATCAGTGAGGCCCTTCTCTCTGAAGCTTTCTTT. Protein sequence: CAISEALLSEAFF.

This clone was recorded only once. The V gene is TRBV14, the J gene TRBJ1-2, with no clear D. Trimming cost V 4 bases and J 0 bases, with 15 bases left between them. CDR1 is SGHDN, CDR2 FVKESK, per germline. The CDR3 consists of 16 residues. The CDR3 spells CASSPTLLLANYGYTF. The CDR3 coding sequence is TGTGCCAGCAGCCCCACTCTTTTGTTAGCTAACTATGGCTACACCTTC.

This rearrangement joins TRBV21-1 to TRBJ2-5. TRBV21-1 is marked as a pseudogene. This CDR3 contains 13 residues. In nucleotides, the CDR3 is TGTGCCAGCAGCGATCAGGGCGGGGAGACCCAGTACTTC. It yields the protein CASSDQGGETQYF.

V gene TRBV25-1 combines with J gene TRBJ2-1; perhaps TRBD2 as D (5 bases). V lost 4 bases and J lost 0, with 13 bases in between. Germline assignment: CDR1 MGHDK and CDR2 SYGVNS. This CDR3 is built from 16 residues. The CDR3 spells CASSASGSYSYNEQFF. CDR3 DNA: TGTGCCAGCAGTGCGTCGGGGAGCTACTCCTACAATGAGCAGTTCTTC.

The genes are TRBV20-1 and TRBJ1-2; D is unclear. Germline CDR1 DFQATT, CDR2 SNEGSKA (reference sequence). V lost 5 bases to trimming and J lost 3 bases, with 7 bases between them. The length of the CDR3 is 11 residues. CDR3: CSAPRDYGYTF. The CDR3 region has the DNA TGCAGTGCTCCCCGGGACTATGGCTACACCTTC.

The rearrangement uses TRBV10-3 and TRBJ2-1; 8 bases agree with TRBD1. The CDR3 is 14 amino acids. In germline, CDR1 is ENHRY, CDR2 SYGVKD. V shed 9 bases, J shed 3 bases, and the junction held 7 bases outside the gene matches. CDR3 loop: CAITDRGDYNEQFF. The CDR3 bases are TGTGCCATTACCGACAGGGGAGACTACAATGAGCAGTTCTTC.

The rearrangement uses TRBV5-1 and TRBJ1-1; no clear D gene. CDR3 length equals 13 residues. CDR1 is SGHRS, CDR2 YFSETQ, per germline. The V gene lost 6 bases and the J gene lost 4 bases, with 13 bases spanning the gap. CDR3 loop: CASTFRLGTEAFF. In DNA, the CDR3 is TGCGCCAGCACCTTCCGGCTGGGCACTGAAGCTTTCTTT.

This chain connects TRBV4-3 to TRBJ2-5; D gene unclear. V shed 4 bases and J shed 3 bases, with 9 bases lying between them. This CDR3 is 13 amino acids long. Germline CDR1 reads LGHNA; CDR2 reads YSLEER. This CDR3 is CASSPGPKETQYF. The CDR3 DNA follows: TGCGCCAGCAGCCCTGGACCGAAAGAGACCCAGTACTTC.